The rows below give T cell receptor beta chains drawn from one sample of a study of T cells in Graves' hyperthyroidism and ophthalmopathy. One entry per CDR3 protein results from TCRdb running MiXCR on the multiplex PCR reads. The sample lists under 750,000 distinct CDR3 sequences; around 19% were seen once. The specimen was blood. The receptors stem from a woman between 50 and 59 years old with Graves' hyperthyroidism that later progressed to Graves' ophthalmopathy. Each CDR3 is given with its conserved first and last residue. A D gene is named only where the DNA matches it firmly. Only some rows state a clone size, as once, few, many or a class for expanded clones.

TRBJ2-3 many NA TRBV20-1 TGCAGTGCTTTCCGTCCGCCCCCCGTTCAGGGTGATACGCAGTATTTT CSAFRPPPVQGDTQYF
TRBJ1-1 NA NA TRBV7-9 TGTGCCAGCAGCTTGCGGGGGAACAGTGAAGCTTTCTTT CASSLRGNSEAFF
TRBJ2-7 many TRBD1 TRBV12-3/TRBV12-4 TGTGCCAGCAGCCGACCGGGACAGGGTTCCTCCGAGCAGTACTTC CASSRPGQGSSEQYF
TRBJ1-5 NA NA TRBV13 TGTGCCAGCAGCTCCTATCTAGAGGGCAATCAGCCCCAGCATTTT CASSSYLEGNQPQHF
TRBJ1-4 many TRBD1 TRBV3-1 TGTGCCAGCAGCGAACTAGGACAGGGTTCTAATGAAAAACTGTTTTTT CASSELGQGSNEKLFF
TRBJ1-2 many NA TRBV12-3/TRBV12-4 TGTGCCAGCAGCATCCACAGGGATAACTATGGCTACACCTTC CASSIHRDNYGYTF
TRBJ2-1 NA NA TRBV15 TGTGCCACCAGCAGGGCGTCCTCCTACAATGAGCAGTTCTTC CATSRASSYNEQFF
TRBJ2-3 many TRBD2 TRBV20-1 TGCAGTGCTAGACGGCCTAGCGGGTACACAGATACGCAGTATTTT CSARRPSGYTDTQYF
TRBJ1-1 many NA TRBV6-1 TGTGCCAGCAGAGATTCCAGGTCACCCATGAACACTGAAGCTTTCTTT CASRDSRSPMNTEAFF
TRBJ2-5 many NA TRBV7-9 TGTGCCAGCAGCCCAGGGGAGGACAGTAACGTACCAAAGACCCAGTACTTC CASSPGEDSNVPKTQYF
TRBJ1-4 NA TRBD1 TRBV29-1 TGCAGCGTTCAACAGGGGGCTGTAAATGAAAAACTGTTTTTT CSVQQGAVNEKLFF
TRBJ1-1 many NA TRBV5-1 TGCGCCAGCAAGGGAGGGTCAGGGAACACTGAAGCTTTCTTT CASKGGSGNTEAFF
TRBJ1-4 NA TRBD1 TRBV5-6 TGTGCCAGCAGCGCGACAGGGGCTAATGAAAAACTGTTTTTT CASSATGANEKLFF
TRBJ2-3 few TRBD2 TRBV6-2/TRBV6-3 TGTGCCAGCAGTTACTCACTAGCGGGGGGCCAATTAGATACGCAGTATTTT CASSYSLAGGQLDTQYF
TRBJ1-2 NA NA TRBV20-1 TGCAGTGCTAGAGATCGTACAACTAACTATGGCTACACCTTC CSARDRTTNYGYTF
TRBJ2-1 NA NA TRBV20-1 TGCAGTGCTTCCAAGGACAATGAGCAGTTCTTC CSASKDNEQFF
TRBJ2-7 many NA TRBV7-6 TGTGCCAGCAGCTTAGTGTCGGCAGGCGGCCGTGGGGAGCAGTACTTC CASSLVSAGGRGEQYF
TRBJ2-7 few NA TRBV6-1 TGTGCCAGCAGTGGCCGGGACCGGGCTAGGGAGCAGTACTTC CASSGRDRAREQYF
TRBJ2-7 NA NA TRBV4-1 TGCGCCAGCAGCCAAGAGTCATCCAGGGAGCAGTACTTC CASSQESSREQYF
TRBJ1-1 many NA TRBV15 TGTGCCACCAGCAGGCCCTCAAACCTGGACACTGAAGCTTTCTTT CATSRPSNLDTEAFF
TRBJ2-2 NA TRBD2 TRBV13 TGTGCCAGCAGCCCCCAGACTAGCGGGTCCCGTACCGGGGAGCTGTTTTTT CASSPQTSGSRTGELFF
TRBJ1-3 few NA TRBV6-1 TGTGCCAGCACCCCCACATTGCCGATTTCTGGAAACACCATATATTTT CASTPTLPISGNTIYF
TRBJ2-3 few TRBD1 TRBV20-1 TGCAGTGCTCGGACAGGCGGAGATACGCAGTATTTT CSARTGGDTQYF
TRBJ2-7 few NA TRBV19 TGTGCCAGTAGGCAGGGTAACGAGCAGTACTTC CASRQGNEQYF
TRBJ2-1 few TRBD2 TRBV20-1 TGCAGTGCTAGACTAGCGGGGGACAATGAGCAGTTCTTC CSARLAGDNEQFF
TRBJ1-2 few NA TRBV7-9 TGTGCCAGCAGCCCCCAAATCGGAGCCGCAGACCTCCTCAACTATGGCTACACCTTC CASSPQIGAADLLNYGYTF
TRBJ1-1 NA NA TRBV9 TGTGCCAGCAGCGGACTAGAGGGGGACGCTTTCTTT CASSGLEGDAFF
TRBJ1-2 few NA TRBV20-1 TGCAGTGCAGAAGGAGCTAACTATGGCTACACCTTC CSAEGANYGYTF